This T cell receptor beta chain stems from a study of cytomegalovirus exposure and HLA in healthy donors. Overall study findings and caveats: TCR beta V- and J-gene trimming was later associated with a missense DCLRE1C variant.

Notes on this clone: The antigen remains unidentified.

With 60 Vbeta and 13 Jbeta primers, the PCR was carried out. Method: immunoSEQ multiplex PCR; TCRdb's copy keeps in-frame clones and lacks some. The profile shows over 65,000 clones, 70% to 80% of them singletons. The sample comprised PBMCs. The receptor's source is a man in his fifties in good health and CMV-seronegative.

The CDR3 loop reads CASSLVQQGDYGYTF. In DNA, the CDR3 is TGTGCCAGCAGCTTGGTCCAGCAGGGGGACTATGGCTACACCTTC. The J gene is TRBJ1-2, the V gene TRBV5-4; 7 bases align to TRBD1. The trim removed 0 bases at V and 3 bases at J, leaving 5 bases unmatched. This CDR3 has 15 residues. Germline V gene sequence: CDR1 SGHNT, CDR2 YYREEE (reference sequence).